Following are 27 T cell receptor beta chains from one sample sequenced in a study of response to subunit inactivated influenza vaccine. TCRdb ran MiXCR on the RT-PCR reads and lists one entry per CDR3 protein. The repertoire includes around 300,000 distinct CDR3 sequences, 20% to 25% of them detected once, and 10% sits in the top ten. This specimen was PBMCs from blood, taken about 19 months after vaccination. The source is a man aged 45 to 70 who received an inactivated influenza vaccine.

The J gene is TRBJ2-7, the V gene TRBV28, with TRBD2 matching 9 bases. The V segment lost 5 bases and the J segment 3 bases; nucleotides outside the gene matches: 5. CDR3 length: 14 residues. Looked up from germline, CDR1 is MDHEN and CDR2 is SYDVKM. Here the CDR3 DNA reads TGTGCCAGCAGTGGAAGCGGGAGGAACTACGAGCAGTACTTC. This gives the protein CASSGSGRNYEQYF.

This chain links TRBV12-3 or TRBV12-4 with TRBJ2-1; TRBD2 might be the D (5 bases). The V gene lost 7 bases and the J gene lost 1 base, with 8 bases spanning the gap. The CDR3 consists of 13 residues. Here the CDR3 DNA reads TGTGCCAGCAAAAGCGGATCCTACAATGAGCAGTTCTTC. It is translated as CASKSGSYNEQFF.

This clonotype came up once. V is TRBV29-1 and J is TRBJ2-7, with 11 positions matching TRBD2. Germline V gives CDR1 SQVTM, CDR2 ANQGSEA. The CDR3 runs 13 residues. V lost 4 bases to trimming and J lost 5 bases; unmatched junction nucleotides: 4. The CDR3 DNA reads TGCAGCGTTGCGGAGACTAGCGGGAACGAGCAGTACTTC. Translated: CSVAETSGNEQYF.

The CDR3 nucleotides read TGTGCCAGCAGTTCAAAGCAGGAGTTGGTCAAAAACATTCAGTACTTC. It encodes CASSSKQELVKNIQYF. J is TRBJ2-4 and V is TRBV12-3 or TRBV12-4; D remains unclear. V dropped 4 bases and J dropped 3 bases, with 16 bases sitting between them. The CDR3 runs to 16 residues.

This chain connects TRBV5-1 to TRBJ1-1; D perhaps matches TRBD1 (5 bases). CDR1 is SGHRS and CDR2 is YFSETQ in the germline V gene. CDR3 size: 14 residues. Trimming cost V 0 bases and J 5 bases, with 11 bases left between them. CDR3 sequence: CASSLEGDRTEAFF. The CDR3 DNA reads TGCGCCAGCAGCTTGGAAGGGGACCGAACTGAAGCTTTCTTT. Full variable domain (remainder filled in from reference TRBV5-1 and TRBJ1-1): KAGVTQTPRYLIKTRGQQVTLSCSPISGHRSVSWYQQTPGQGLQFLFEYFSETQRNKGNFPGRFSGRQFSNSRSEMNVSTLELGDSALYLCASSLEGDRTEAFFGQGTRLTVV.

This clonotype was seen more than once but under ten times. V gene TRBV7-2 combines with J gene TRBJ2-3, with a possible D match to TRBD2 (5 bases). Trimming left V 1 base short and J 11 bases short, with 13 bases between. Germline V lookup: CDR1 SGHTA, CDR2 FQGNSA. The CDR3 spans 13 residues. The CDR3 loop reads CASSLGASYGQYF. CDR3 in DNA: TGTGCCAGCAGCTTAGGGGCTAGCTACGGGCAGTATTTT.

Here the CDR3 reads CASSPRSAAGGEQFF. CDR3 nucleotides: TGTGCCAGCTCACCACGCAGCGCGGCTGGAGGTGAGCAGTTCTTC. The rearrangement joins TRBV18 to TRBJ2-1, with a possible D match to TRBD2 (5 bases). This CDR3 region has 15 residues. The germline V and J ends were trimmed by 1 base and 9 bases, with 16 bases remaining between them. CDR1 and CDR2 (germline): KGHSH, LQKENI. The full variable domain, in which reference TRBV18 and TRBJ2-1 provide the parts outside the CDR3, is NAGVMQNPRHLVRRRGQEARLRCSPMKGHSHVYWYRQLPEEGLKFMVYLQKENIIDESGMPKERFSAEFPKEGPSILRIQQVVRGDSAAYFCASSPRSAAGGEQFFGPGTRLTVL.

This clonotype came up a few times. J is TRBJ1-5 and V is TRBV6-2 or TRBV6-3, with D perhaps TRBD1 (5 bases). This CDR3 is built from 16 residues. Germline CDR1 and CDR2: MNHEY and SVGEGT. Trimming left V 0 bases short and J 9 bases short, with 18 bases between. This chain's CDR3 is CASSYSIAGRSRPQHF. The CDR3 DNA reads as TGTGCCAGCAGTTACTCGATAGCAGGGCGGTCAAGGCCCCAGCATTTT.

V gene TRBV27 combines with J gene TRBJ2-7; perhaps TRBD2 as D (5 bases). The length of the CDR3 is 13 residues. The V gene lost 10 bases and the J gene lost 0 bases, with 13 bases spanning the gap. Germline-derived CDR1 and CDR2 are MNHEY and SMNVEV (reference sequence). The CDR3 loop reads CATHGISSYEQYF. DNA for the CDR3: TGTGCCACCCACGGGATTAGCTCCTACGAGCAGTACTTC.

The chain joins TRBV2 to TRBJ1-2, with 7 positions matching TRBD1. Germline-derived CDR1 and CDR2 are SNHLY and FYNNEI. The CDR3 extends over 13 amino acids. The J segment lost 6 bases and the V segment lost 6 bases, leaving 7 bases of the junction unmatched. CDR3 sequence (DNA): TGTGCCAGCAGGGAGTGGCAGGGGGATGGCTACACCTTC. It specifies CASREWQGDGYTF.

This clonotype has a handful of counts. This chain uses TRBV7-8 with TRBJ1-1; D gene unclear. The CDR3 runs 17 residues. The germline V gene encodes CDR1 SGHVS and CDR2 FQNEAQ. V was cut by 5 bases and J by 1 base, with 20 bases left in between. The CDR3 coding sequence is TGTGCCAGCAGCCCGCAGAGGGTGAGGGAGCGGAACACTGAAGCTTTCTTT. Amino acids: CASSPQRVRERNTEAFF.

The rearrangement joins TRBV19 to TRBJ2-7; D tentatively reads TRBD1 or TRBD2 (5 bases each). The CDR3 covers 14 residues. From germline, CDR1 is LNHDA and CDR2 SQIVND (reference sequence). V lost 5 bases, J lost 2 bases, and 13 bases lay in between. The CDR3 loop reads CASSFGTATYEQYF. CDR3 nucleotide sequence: TGTGCCAGTAGTTTCGGGACGGCAACCTACGAGCAGTACTTC. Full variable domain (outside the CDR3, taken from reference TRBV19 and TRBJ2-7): DGGITQSPKYLFRKEGQNVTLSCEQNLNHDAMYWYRQDPGQGLRLIYYSQIVNDFQKGDIAEGYSVSREKKESFPLTVTSAQKNPTAFYLCASSFGTATYEQYFGPGTRLTVT.

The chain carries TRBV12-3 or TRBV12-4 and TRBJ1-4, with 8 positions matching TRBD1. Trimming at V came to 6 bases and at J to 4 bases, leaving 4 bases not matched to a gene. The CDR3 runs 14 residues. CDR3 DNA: TGTGCCAGCAGAACAACAGGGGGTAATGAAAAACTGTTTTTT. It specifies CASRTTGGNEKLFF.

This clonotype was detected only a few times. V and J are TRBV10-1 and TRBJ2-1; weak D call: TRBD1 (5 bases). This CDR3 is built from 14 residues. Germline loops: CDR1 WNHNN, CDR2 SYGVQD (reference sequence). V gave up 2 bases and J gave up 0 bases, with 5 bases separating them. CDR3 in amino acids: CASSEDSSYNEQFF. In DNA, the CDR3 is TGCGCCAGCAGTGAGGACAGCTCCTACAATGAGCAGTTCTTC.

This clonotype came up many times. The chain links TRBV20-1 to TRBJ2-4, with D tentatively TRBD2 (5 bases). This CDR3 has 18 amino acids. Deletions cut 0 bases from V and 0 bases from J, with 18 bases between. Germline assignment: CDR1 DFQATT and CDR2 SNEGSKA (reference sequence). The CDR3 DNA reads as TGCAGTGCTAGAGATCGTTTAACGGTCGGAGGAGCCAAAAACATTCAGTACTTC. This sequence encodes CSARDRLTVGGAKNIQYF.

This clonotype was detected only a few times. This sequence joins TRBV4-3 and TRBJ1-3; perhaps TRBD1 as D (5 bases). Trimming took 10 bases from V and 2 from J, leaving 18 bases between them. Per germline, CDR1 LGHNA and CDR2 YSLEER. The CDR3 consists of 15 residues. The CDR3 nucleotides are TGCGCCAACCCACACCTGGGGGGGGCTGGAAACACCATATATTTT. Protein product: CANPHLGGAGNTIYF.

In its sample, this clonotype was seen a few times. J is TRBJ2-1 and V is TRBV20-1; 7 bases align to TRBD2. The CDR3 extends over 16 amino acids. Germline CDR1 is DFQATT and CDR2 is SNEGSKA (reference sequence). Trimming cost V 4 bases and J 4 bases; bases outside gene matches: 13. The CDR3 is CSATKAGGRRYNEQFF. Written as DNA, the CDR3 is TGCAGTGCTACAAAGGCAGGCGGGAGAAGGTACAATGAGCAGTTCTTC.

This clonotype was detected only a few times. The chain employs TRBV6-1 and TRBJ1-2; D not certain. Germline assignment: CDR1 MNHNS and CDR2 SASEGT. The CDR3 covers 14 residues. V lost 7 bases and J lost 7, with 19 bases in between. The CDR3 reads CASNGGPAGGGYTF. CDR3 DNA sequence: TGTGCCAGCAACGGCGGCCCGGCAGGAGGTGGCTACACCTTC.

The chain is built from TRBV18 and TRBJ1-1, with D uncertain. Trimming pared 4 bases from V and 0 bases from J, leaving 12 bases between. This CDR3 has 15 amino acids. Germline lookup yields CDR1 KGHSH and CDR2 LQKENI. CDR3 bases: TGTGCCAGCTCACTAACCGGGAGAATGAACACTGAAGCTTTCTTT. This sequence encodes CASSLTGRMNTEAFF.

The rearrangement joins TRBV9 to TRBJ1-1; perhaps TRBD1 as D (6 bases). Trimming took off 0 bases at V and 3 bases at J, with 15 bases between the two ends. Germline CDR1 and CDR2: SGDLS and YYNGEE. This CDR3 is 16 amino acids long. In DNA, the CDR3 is TGTGCCAGCAGCGTAGGTCAGGGGAGGCTCGACACTGAAGCTTTCTTT. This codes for CASSVGQGRLDTEAFF.

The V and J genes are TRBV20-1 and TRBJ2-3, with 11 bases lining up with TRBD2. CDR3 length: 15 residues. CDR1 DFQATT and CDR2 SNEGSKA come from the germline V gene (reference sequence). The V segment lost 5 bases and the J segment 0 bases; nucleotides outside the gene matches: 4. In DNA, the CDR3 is TGCAGTGCTCCGACTAGCGGGGTTAGCACAGATACGCAGTATTTT. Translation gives CSAPTSGVSTDTQYF.

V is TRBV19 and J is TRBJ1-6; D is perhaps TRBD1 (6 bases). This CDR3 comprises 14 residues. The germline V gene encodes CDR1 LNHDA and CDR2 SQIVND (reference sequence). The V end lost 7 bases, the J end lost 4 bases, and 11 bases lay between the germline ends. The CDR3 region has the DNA TGTGCCAGTAAGCGGGGGCGATATAATTCACCCCTCCACTTT. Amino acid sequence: CASKRGRYNSPLHF.

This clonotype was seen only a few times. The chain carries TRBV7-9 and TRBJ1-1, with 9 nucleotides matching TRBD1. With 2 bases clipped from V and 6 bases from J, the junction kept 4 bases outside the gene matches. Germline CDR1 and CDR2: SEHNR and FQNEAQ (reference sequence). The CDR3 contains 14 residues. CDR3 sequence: CASSLTGGFSEAFF. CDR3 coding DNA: TGTGCCAGCAGCTTAACAGGGGGCTTCTCTGAAGCTTTCTTT.

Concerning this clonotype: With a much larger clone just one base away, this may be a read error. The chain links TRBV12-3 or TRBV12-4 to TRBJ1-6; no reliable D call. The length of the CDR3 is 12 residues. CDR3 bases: TGTGCCAGCAGCCCACTCAATTCACCCGTCCACTTT. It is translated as CASSPLNSPVHF.

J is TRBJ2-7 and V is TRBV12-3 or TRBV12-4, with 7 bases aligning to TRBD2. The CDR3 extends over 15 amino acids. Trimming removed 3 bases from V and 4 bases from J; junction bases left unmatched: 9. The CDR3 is CASSLGGGRGYEQYF. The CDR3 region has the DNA TGTGCCAGCAGTTTGGGTGGCGGGAGAGGGTACGAGCAGTACTTC.

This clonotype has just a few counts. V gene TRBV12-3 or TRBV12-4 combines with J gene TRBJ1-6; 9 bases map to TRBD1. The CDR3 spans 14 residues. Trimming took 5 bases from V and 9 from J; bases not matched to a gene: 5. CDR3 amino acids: CASSGDRVGSPLHF. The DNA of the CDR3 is TGTGCCAGCAGTGGGGACAGGGTTGGTTCACCCCTCCACTTT.

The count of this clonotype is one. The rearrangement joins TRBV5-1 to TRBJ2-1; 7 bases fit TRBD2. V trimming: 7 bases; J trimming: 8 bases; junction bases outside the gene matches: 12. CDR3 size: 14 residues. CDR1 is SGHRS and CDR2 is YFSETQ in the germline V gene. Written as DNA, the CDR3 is TGCGCCAGCTTTACAGCGGGATCTTGGGATGAGCAGTTCTTC. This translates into CASFTAGSWDEQFF.